Listed below are T cell receptor beta chains from one sample, sequenced in a study of T-cell memory formation after mild COVID-19. TCRdb re-called the 5' RACE reads with MiXCR, one entry per CDR3 protein. The profile shows about 270,000 distinct CDR3 sequences, around 15% of them singletons. The sample consisted of PBMCs or a T cell subset sorted from them (not recorded which). All receptors come from a man between 18 and 35 years old who had mild COVID-19 (a few samples of this study predate the infection). Cell type and time point are not known. Both conserved end residues are part of each CDR3. A D gene is named only where the DNA matches it firmly. Where a row states a size, it is once, few, many or the class of an expanded clone; other rows omit it.

v_gene	j_gene	d_gene	abundance	CDR3aa	CDR3nt
TRBV4-1	TRBJ2-4	TRBD1	NA	CASSQERTGKNIQYF	TGCGCCAGCAGCCAAGAGAGGACAGGAAAAAACATTCAGTACTTC
TRBV9	TRBJ1-1	NA	few	CASSAEDWSTEAFF	TGTGCCAGCAGCGCAGAAGATTGGAGCACTGAAGCTTTCTTT
TRBV27	TRBJ2-3	TRBD2	few	CASSRVSGVATDTQYF	TGTGCCAGCAGCAGAGTTAGCGGGGTTGCCACAGATACGCAGTATTTT
TRBV5-1	TRBJ2-5	TRBD2	NA	CASSFTGLEAETQYF	TGCGCCAGCAGCTTCACGGGACTAGAGGCCGAGACCCAGTACTTC
TRBV4-2	TRBJ2-3	NA	NA	CASSQEGRRTDTQYF	TGTGCCAGCAGCCAAGAGGGCAGGCGCACAGATACGCAGTATTTT
TRBV20-1	TRBJ1-5	NA	few	CSARIPRANHTYSNQPQHF	TGCAGTGCTAGAATCCCCAGGGCCAACCATACCTATAGCAATCAGCCCCAGCATTTT
TRBV10-1	TRBJ2-2	NA	few	CASRRTVEHRGAVFF	NA
TRBV15	TRBJ2-3	TRBD1	few	CATSLWTGADTQYF	TGTGCCACCAGCCTCTGGACAGGCGCAGATACGCAGTATTTT
TRBV7-2	TRBJ2-3	TRBD2	NA	CASSLVPGGRTDTQYF	TGTGCCAGCAGCTTAGTGCCGGGGGGGCGCACAGATACGCAGTATTTT
TRBV12-3/TRBV12-4	TRBJ1-5	NA	many	CASSLGLSNQPQHF	TGTGCCAGCAGTTTAGGGTTAAGCAATCAGCCCCAGCATTTT
TRBV5-1	TRBJ2-5	NA	NA	CASSTSYRDETQYF	TGCGCCAGCAGCACCTCATACAGAGATGAGACCCAGTACTTC
TRBV12-3/TRBV12-4	TRBJ1-5	NA	NA	CASSLSRANQPQHF	TGTGCCAGCAGTTTAAGCAGGGCGAATCAGCCCCAGCATTTT
TRBV12-3/TRBV12-4	TRBJ2-5	TRBD1	few	CASRGQLQETQYF	TGTGCCAGCAGGGGACAGCTCCAAGAGACCCAGTACTTC
TRBV2	TRBJ2-7	TRBD2	few	CASSPYRSSGGQQYF	TGTGCCAGCAGTCCCTATCGGAGTAGCGGGGGCCAGCAGTACTTC
TRBV6-1	TRBJ1-2	NA	few	CASRDWNYGYTF	TGTGCCAGCAGAGACTGGAACTATGGCTACACCTTC
TRBV7-9	TRBJ2-5	NA	many	CASSYAETQYF	TGTGCCAGCAGCTACGCGGAGACCCAGTACTTC
TRBV7-9	TRBJ1-2	NA	many	CASSFGAGTFVGYTF	TGTGCCAGCAGCTTTGGGGCAGGGACATTCGTTGGCTACACCTTC
TRBV7-3	TRBJ2-3	TRBD2	few	CASSLNRAGSTDTQYF	TGTGCCAGCAGCTTAAATCGAGCGGGGAGCACAGATACGCAGTATTTT
TRBV18	TRBJ2-5	NA	NA	CASSPYGGAGQETQYF	TGTGCCAGCTCACCCTACGGCGGGGCGGGGCAAGAGACCCAGTACTTC
TRBV5-1	TRBJ1-2	TRBD1	NA	CASSIQGQYGYTF	TGCGCCAGCAGCATACAGGGGCAATATGGCTACACCTTC
TRBV4-3	TRBJ2-3	TRBD1	few	CASSQEGTGIHSTQYF	TGCGCCAGCAGCCAAGAGGGGACAGGGATCCACTCTACGCAGTATTTT
TRBV6-6	TRBJ2-5	NA	few	CASKGKMGETQYF	TGTGCCAGCAAAGGGAAAATGGGAGAGACCCAGTACTTC
TRBV27	TRBJ1-3	NA	few	CASSSSGFSTGNTIYF	TGTGCCAGCAGTTCCTCAGGGTTTTCTACTGGAAACACCATATATTTT
TRBV2	TRBJ1-5	NA	NA	CASSEVWGARQPQHF	TGTGCCAGCAGTGAAGTATGGGGGGCGCGTCAGCCCCAGCATTTT
TRBV7-2	TRBJ1-2	TRBD1	NA	CASSADGTAYYGYTF	TGTGCCAGCAGCGCAGACGGGACAGCCTACTATGGCTACACCTTC
TRBV7-2	TRBJ2-1	NA	many	CASSFYSGNNEQFF	TGTGCCAGCAGCTTTTACTCCGGGAACAATGAGCAGTTCTTC
TRBV3-1	TRBJ2-2	NA	few	CASSKWDLNTGELFF	TGTGCCAGCAGCAAATGGGACCTCAACACCGGGGAGCTGTTTTTT
TRBV7-7	TRBJ2-2	NA	few	CASSNVPSGELFF	TGTGCCAGCAGCAACGTCCCCAGCGGGGAGCTGTTTTTT
TRBV7-2	TRBJ2-5	TRBD2	few	CASSPTSGIQETQYF	TGTGCCAGCAGCCCGACTAGCGGCATCCAAGAGACCCAGTACTTC
TRBV5-6	TRBJ1-5	NA	NA	CASSTTGYGAQPQHF	TGTGCCAGCAGCACTACAGGGTATGGGGCTCAGCCCCAGCATTTT
TRBV5-1	TRBJ2-1	NA	many	CASSSPGIQGPYNEQFF	TGCGCCAGCAGCTCCCCGGGAATACAGGGACCGTACAATGAGCAGTTCTTC
TRBV5-5	TRBJ1-1	NA	NA	CASSSDGDTEAFF	TGTGCCAGCAGCTCGGATGGGGACACTGAAGCTTTCTTT
TRBV7-9	TRBJ1-4	NA	NA	CASRDGTANEKLFF	TGTGCCAGCAGAGACGGCACTGCGAATGAAAAACTGTTTTTT
TRBV20-1	TRBJ2-3	NA	NA	CSARMVDTQYF	TGCAGTGCTAGGATGGTGGATACGCAGTATTTT
TRBV29-1	TRBJ2-1	NA	many	CSVGGRGNEQFF	TGCAGCGTGGGGGGACGCGGGAATGAGCAGTTCTTC
TRBV7-6	TRBJ2-1	TRBD1	few	CASSTRQGTYNEQFF	TGTGCCAGCAGCACCCGACAGGGAACTTACAATGAGCAGTTCTTC
TRBV15	TRBJ2-2	NA	NA	CATSRAIGELFF	TGTGCCACCAGCAGAGCAATCGGGGAGCTGTTTTTT
TRBV4-1	TRBJ1-5	NA	few	CASSQVTGGSNQPQHF	TGCGCCAGCAGCCAAGTAACCGGGGGTAGCAATCAGCCCCAGCATTTT
TRBV6-2/TRBV6-3	TRBJ1-6	NA	NA	CASRAQGDSPLHF	TGTGCCAGCAGAGCACAAGGGGACTCACCCCTCCACTTT
TRBV28	TRBJ1-2	NA	NA	CASSPAKGWGGYTF	TGTGCCAGCAGCCCCGCTAAGGGTTGGGGTGGCTACACCTTC
TRBV4-3	TRBJ2-1	TRBD1	few	CASSQVRGLGDEQFF	TGCGCCAGCAGCCAAGTCAGGGGGCTCGGGGATGAGCAGTTCTTC
TRBV6-2/TRBV6-3	TRBJ2-7	NA	NA	CASSYSRGIYEQYF	TGTGCCAGCAGTTACTCACGGGGAATCTACGAGCAGTACTTC
TRBV6-2/TRBV6-3	TRBJ2-1	NA	few	CASSPAYLSNEQFF	TGTGCCAGCAGTCCAGCTTACCTCAGCAATGAGCAGTTCTTC
TRBV12-3/TRBV12-4	TRBJ2-5	TRBD1	NA	CASSVTGVRRETQYF	TGTGCCAGCAGTGTAACAGGGGTTCGGAGAGAGACCCAGTACTTC
TRBV28	TRBJ1-2	NA	few	CASFQGIRRVYTF	TGTGCCAGCTTTCAGGGGATCCGGCGAGTGTACACCTTC
TRBV6-6	TRBJ2-3	TRBD2	few	CASSLGRGATQYF	TGTGCCAGCAGTCTCGGGAGGGGTGCTACGCAGTATTTT
TRBV9	TRBJ1-4	NA	NA	CASSVSTGVNEKLFF	TGTGCCAGCAGCGTCTCGACAGGCGTAAATGAAAAACTGTTTTTT
TRBV6-5	TRBJ2-3	TRBD2	NA	CASSRAGGTSPFTDTQYF	TGTGCCAGCAGCAGGGCGGGGGGGACTAGTCCATTCACAGATACGCAGTATTTT
TRBV7-2	TRBJ1-5	TRBD1	few	CASSFRTGAPQPQHF	TGTGCCAGCAGCTTTAGGACAGGGGCTCCTCAGCCCCAGCATTTT